These 26 T cell receptor beta chains were sequenced from one sample in a study of glioma-infiltrating T cells. Amplification of TCR alpha and beta CDR3 regions from RNA used iRepertoire nested multiplex PCR. Via MiXCR, TCRdb re-called the multiplex PCR reads, giving one row per CDR3 protein. The table lists approximately 88,000 distinct CDR3 sequences, 20% to 25% of them singletons. Sequenced sample: glioma tissue, nonneoplastic brain tissue, or PBMCs (not recorded which). Every receptor here comes from a human donor with low-grade glioma or glioblastoma, undergoing nonglioma brain surgery, or in good health (not recorded which).

Ten or more counts support this clonotype. J is TRBJ2-7 and V is TRBV20-1, with a possible D match to TRBD1 (6 bases). CDR1 DFQATT and CDR2 SNEGSKA come from the germline V gene (reference sequence). Trimming removed 2 bases from V and 5 bases from J, with 13 bases in between. CDR3 size: 13 residues. The CDR3 loop reads CSARKSGAHEQYF. The CDR3 DNA follows: TGCAGTGCTAGAAAGTCAGGGGCCCACGAGCAGTACTTC.

This clonotype was counted ten times or more. The rearrangement links TRBV10-3 to TRBJ2-7, with 8 bases lining up with TRBD2. Germline CDR1 is ENHRY and CDR2 is SYGVKD. J gave up 5 bases and V 9 bases, and 12 bases lay outside the gene matches. The CDR3 extends over 14 amino acids. CDR3 DNA sequence: TGTGCCATGGGAAGCGGGAGCGAAGGGAACGAGCAGTACTTC. This gives the protein CAMGSGSEGNEQYF.

As to this clonotype: A read error may produce the germline difference seen at one junction end. The V and J genes are TRBV5-5 and TRBJ2-7, with D tentatively TRBD2 (6 bases). This CDR3 is 14 amino acids long. CDR1 and CDR2 from the germline V gene are SGHKS and YYEKEE (reference sequence). Here the CDR3 reads CGSSLGGTSYEQYF. As DNA, the CDR3 is TGTGGCAGCAGCTTGGGTGGGACTTCCTACGAGCAGTACTTC.

This clonotype was counted at least ten times. The chain combines TRBV20-1 with TRBJ1-3; the D is unclear. V was shortened by 5 bases and J by 2 bases, with 13 bases between the two germline ends. This CDR3 contains 14 residues. The V gene's germline CDR1 is DFQATT and CDR2 SNEGSKA (reference sequence). This CDR3 is CSAVRGGAGNTIYF. CDR3 in DNA: TGCAGTGCTGTCCGGGGAGGCGCTGGAAACACCATATATTTT.

The chain is built from TRBV20-1 and TRBJ2-1; 7 bases map to TRBD1. Germline loops: CDR1 DFQATT, CDR2 SNEGSKA (reference sequence). The CDR3 loop spans 17 amino acids. V lost 6 bases to trimming and J lost 0 bases; unmatched junction nucleotides: 14. The CDR3: CSATSKGGRSSYNEQFF. DNA of the CDR3: TGCAGTGCCACCAGCAAAGGGGGCCGCAGCTCCTACAATGAGCAGTTCTTC.

There are many counts of this clonotype. CDR3 DNA: TGTGCCAGTAGTGCCCCCGACAGGGAGTCGACAGATACGCAGTATTTT. It encodes CASSAPDRESTDTQYF. The chain recombines TRBV19 with TRBJ2-3, with TRBD1 identical over 7 bases. CDR3 length: 16 residues. Germline V gene lookup returns CDR1 LNHDA and CDR2 SQIVND (reference sequence). V shed 5 bases and J 3 bases; nucleotides not matched to a gene: 11.

This clonotype was recorded only once. The chain couples TRBV6-5 to TRBJ2-3; D is possibly TRBD1 (6 bases). V was clipped by 2 bases and J by 1 base, with 13 bases between them. Germline CDR1 is MNHEY and CDR2 is SVGAGI. The CDR3 has 16 residues. The CDR3 DNA reads as TGTGCCAGCAGTTACCCGAGACAGGCCCGCACAGATACGCAGTATTTT. It translates to CASSYPRQARTDTQYF.

This clonotype was seen many times. The chain uses TRBV20-1 and TRBJ2-3, with no clear D. The V gene lost 0 bases and the J gene lost 3 bases, with 10 bases spanning the gap. This CDR3 comprises 14 residues. Looked up from germline, CDR1 is DFQATT and CDR2 is SNEGSKA (reference sequence). In DNA form, the CDR3 reads TGCAGTGCTAGAGATCTAAGGGTGACAGATACGCAGTATTTT. It translates to CSARDLRVTDTQYF.

This clonotype has at least ten counts. This chain connects TRBV6-1 to TRBJ1-3; D gene unclear. The CDR3 sequence is 17 residues long. Germline loops: CDR1 MNHNS, CDR2 SASEGT. Trimming stripped 7 bases from V and 0 bases from J, with 19 bases between. The CDR3 nucleotides read TGTGCCAGCACCTTGCGACCGAGTCCGCTCTCTGGAAACACCATATATTTT. Its protein product is CASTLRPSPLSGNTIYF.

This clonotype has a count of ten or more. V is TRBV7-9 and J is TRBJ1-1, with D perhaps matching TRBD1 (6 bases). Between the trimmed V and J ends, which lost 0 bases and 1 base, there was a span of 9 bases. This CDR3 is built from 15 residues. The germline V gene encodes CDR1 SEHNR and CDR2 FQNEAQ (reference sequence). This CDR3 is CASSLAAGANTEAFF. The CDR3 DNA is TGTGCCAGCAGCTTAGCGGCAGGGGCGAACACTGAAGCTTTCTTT.

Note on this clonotype: Being one base from a much bigger clone, this may be a read error. This chain's CDR3 is CASSHARGRGTHNEQFF. DNA of the CDR3: TGTGCCAGCAGCCATGCGCGAGGGCGGGGAACTCACAATGAGCAGTTCTTC. This chain connects TRBV11-1 to TRBJ2-1; a weak D match, TRBD2 (6 bases). There are 17 residues in the CDR3. Deletions cut 5 bases from V and 5 bases from J, with 22 bases between. Germline lookup yields CDR1 SGHAT and CDR2 FQDESV (reference sequence). Using reference TRBV11-1 and TRBJ2-1 for the parts outside the CDR3, the full variable domain is EAEVAQSPRYKITEKSQAVAFWCDPISGHATLYWYRQILGQGPELLVQFQDESVVDDSQLPKDRFSAERLKGVDSTLKIQPAELGDSAMYLCASSHARGRGTHNEQFFGPGTRLTVL.

The table lists this clonotype with a few counts. A read error may explain this, as a much larger clone is one base away. V is TRBV28 and J is TRBJ2-1, with no clear D. CDR1 and CDR2 (germline): MDHEN, SYDVKM. V lost 8 bases to trimming and J lost 0 bases, with 8 bases between them. This CDR3 region has 13 residues. Here the CDR3 DNA reads TGTGCCAGCTACGCTTCCTCCTACAATGAGCAGTTCTTC. Residues: CASYASSYNEQFF.

This clonotype was observed many times. The DNA for the CDR3 is TGTGCCAGCAGACGGGGGACAGTGAACACCGGGGAGCTGTTTTTT. Encoded protein: CASRRGTVNTGELFF. The rearrangement joins TRBV6-1 to TRBJ2-2; perhaps TRBD1 as D (7 bases). V lost 6 bases to trimming and J lost 1 base, with 12 bases between them. CDR1 and CDR2 (germline): MNHNS, SASEGT. This CDR3 is 15 amino acids long.

There are many counts of this clonotype. The V gene is TRBV6-4, the J gene TRBJ1-1; the match to TRBD1 covers 9 bases. V was pared by 6 bases and J by 1 base, with 6 bases of the junction left unmatched. This CDR3 is 15 amino acids long. Germline V CDR1 and CDR2: MRHNA, SNTAGT. CDR3 loop: CASRRTGAANTEAFF. The CDR3 DNA reads as TGTGCCAGCAGGCGGACAGGGGCGGCGAACACTGAAGCTTTCTTT.

Concerning this clonotype itself: A much larger clone differs by one base, so this may be a read error. This sequence joins TRBV15 and TRBJ2-5; D unclear. CDR3 size: 13 residues. Germline V lookup: CDR1 LNHNV, CDR2 YYDKDF (reference sequence). In DNA form, the CDR3 reads TGTGCCACCAGCGGAGATTTGGGAGAGACCCAGTACTTC. It yields the protein CATSGDLGETQYF.

This clonotype was seen ten or more times. This rearrangement joins TRBV7-9 to TRBJ2-7; 9 bases line up with TRBD2. Germline V lookup: CDR1 SEHNR, CDR2 FQNEAQ (reference sequence). The CDR3 is made up of 16 amino acids. Unmatched junction bases numbered 11, after V lost 5 bases and J lost 3 bases. The CDR3 is CASSNHLGAGGYEQYF. CDR3 sequence (DNA): TGTGCCAGCAGCAATCACCTTGGAGCGGGGGGCTACGAGCAGTACTTC.

The genes are TRBV5-4 and TRBJ2-7, with D tentatively TRBD1 (6 bases). CDR1 and CDR2 from the germline V gene are SGHNT and YYREEE (reference sequence). This CDR3 has 13 residues. The V and J ends lost 5 bases and 3 bases respectively, with 12 bases between them. CDR3: CASSSGHSYEQYF. The CDR3 coding sequence is TGTGCCAGCAGTTCGGGACATAGCTACGAGCAGTACTTC.

With regard to this clonotype: A much larger clonotype is one base distant, so this may be a read error. The chain's CDR3 is CASKHDINLPLHF. The CDR3 bases are TGTGCCAGCAAGCATGATATTAATTTACCCCTCCACTTT. The rearrangement uses TRBV7-6 and TRBJ1-6; D remains ambiguous. This CDR3 region has 13 residues. Germline CDR1 reads SGHVS; CDR2 reads FNYEAQ.

The genes are TRBV7-9 and TRBJ2-7; 8 bases fit TRBD2. The CDR3 consists of 16 residues. V dropped 0 bases and J dropped 2; count of bases not matched to a gene: 6. Germline-derived CDR1 and CDR2 are SEHNR and FQNEAQ (reference sequence). CDR3 DNA sequence: TGTGCCAGCAGCTTAGCGCTACTAGCGGAGGCCTACGAGCAGTACTTC. As protein: CASSLALLAEAYEQYF.

The rearrangement links TRBV29-1 to TRBJ2-3, with 9 bases lining up with TRBD1. Germline V gene sequence: CDR1 SQVTM, CDR2 ANQGSEA. V gave up 6 bases and J gave up 1 base; unmatched junction bases: 2. This CDR3 is built from 13 residues. The CDR3 spells CSVDRGGTDTQYF. In nucleotides, the CDR3 is TGCAGCGTGGACAGGGGAGGCACAGATACGCAGTATTTT.

With respect to this clonotype: A clone one base away is much larger, so this may be a read error. V gene TRBV7-2 combines with J gene TRBJ1-3; tentative D call: TRBD1 (5 bases). V was pared by 5 bases and J by 4 bases, with 12 bases between. CDR1 and CDR2 from the germline V gene are SGHTA and FQGNSA. This CDR3 region has 14 residues. The CDR3 loop is CASSHGGSGNTIYF. The CDR3 DNA is TGTGCCAGCAGCCACGGGGGGTCCGGAAACACCATATATTTT.

This clonotype has ten or more counts. V gene TRBV19 combines with J gene TRBJ2-3, with 9 positions matching TRBD2. The germline V gene encodes CDR1 LNHDA and CDR2 SQIVND (reference sequence). The CDR3 runs 15 residues. The V gene end was trimmed by 4 bases and the J gene end by 5 bases; junction bases not matched to a gene: 7. This CDR3 reads CASSKLAGDLDTQYF. The CDR3 bases are TGTGCCAGTAGTAAGTTAGCGGGAGATCTAGATACGCAGTATTTT.

This clonotype was detected a few times. The genes are TRBV7-9 and TRBJ2-1; D remains unclear. Trimming took 1 base from V and 4 from J, leaving 14 bases between them. In germline, CDR1 is SEHNR, CDR2 FQNEAQ (reference sequence). The CDR3 covers 16 residues. Written as DNA, the CDR3 is TGTGCCAGCAGCTTAGAGAAGTTGGCAGTTTACAATGAGCAGTTCTTC. The encoded protein is CASSLEKLAVYNEQFF.

This clonotype was seen at least ten times. V gene TRBV19 combines with J gene TRBJ1-6; maybe TRBD1 (5 bases). Trimming left V 10 bases short and J 7 bases short, with 17 bases between. The CDR3 is 14 amino acids. Germline CDR1 reads LNHDA; CDR2 reads SQIVND (reference sequence). The CDR3 protein is CATHPGTWNSPLHF. DNA for the CDR3: TGTGCCACCCATCCAGGGACTTGGAATTCACCCCTCCACTTT.

This clonotype has at least ten counts. The J gene is TRBJ1-1, the V gene TRBV10-3; the D is unclear. The CDR3 covers 11 residues. Trimming took off 8 bases at V and 11 bases at J, with 15 bases between the two ends. Germline loops: CDR1 ENHRY, CDR2 SYGVKD. The CDR3 loop is CAIHSEGPAFF. CDR3 nucleotides: TGTGCCATCCACTCGGAAGGGCCGGCTTTCTTT.

In the case of this clonotype: This may be a read error: a much more frequent sequence differs by one nucleotide. The rearrangement links TRBV20-1 to TRBJ2-3; 14 nucleotides align to TRBD2. TRBJ2-1 matches the DNA end more closely, so the J call is doubtful. This CDR3 spans 14 amino acids. The germline V gene encodes CDR1 DFQATT and CDR2 SNEGSKA (reference sequence). The CDR3 protein is CSTRGLAGDNEQFF. The CDR3 region has the DNA TGCAGTACTAGGGGACTAGCGGGGGACAATGAGCAGTTCTTC.